This T cell receptor (beta chain) was found in a study of CD8 T cells in ankylosing spondylitis. Whole-study results and caveats: Clones tied to disease were said to be significantly enriched in matched ankylosing spondylitis synovial fluid. One TCR beta motif, made up of eight highly homologous variants, appeared characteristic of ankylosing spondylitis blood.

Of note for this clonotype: Antigen unknown.

This CDR3 is built from 14 residues. Trimming stripped 6 bases from V and 0 bases from J, with 9 bases between. CDR1 and CDR2 from the germline V gene are DFQATT and SNEGSKA (reference sequence). TCRdb re-called the 5' RACE reads with MiXCR, one entry per CDR3 protein. The table records approximately 400,000 distinct CDR3 sequences, under 20% of them present only once. This receptor was taken from a male donor with ankylosing spondylitis. Sequenced sample: blood, either unsorted or a sorted T cell fraction (not recorded which). The chain links TRBV20-1 to TRBJ1-6; D gene ambiguous. The CDR3 DNA sequence: TGCAGTGCCTTACACAACTCCTATAATTCACCCCTCCACTTT. Translation gives CSALHNSYNSPLHF.